A single sample gave rise to the 24 T cell receptor beta chains below, sequenced in a study of T-cell memory formation after mild COVID-19. TCRdb itself ran the 5' RACE reads through MiXCR, one entry per CDR3 protein. The table has just under 150,000 distinct CDR3 sequences, 6% to 7% seen once; the top ten hold 2% to 2.5%. The specimen sequenced was PBMCs or a T cell subset sorted from them (not recorded which). These receptors were collected from an adult woman who had mild COVID-19 (a few samples of this study predate the infection). Cell type and time point are not known.

A remark on this clonotype: One end of the junction varies from germline; a read error may be responsible. V and J are TRBV18 and TRBJ1-2; 8 nucleotides agree with TRBD1. The CDR3 extends over 14 amino acids. Germline values: CDR1 KGHSH, CDR2 LQKENI. The CDR3 region has the DNA TGTGACAGCTCACCAATGGACAGGGTAGAAGGCTACACCTTC. Translation gives CDSSPMDRVEGYTF.

This clonotype was counted between two and nine times. The gene calls are TRBV7-2 and TRBJ2-3, with D unclear. Germline-derived CDR1 and CDR2 are SGHTA and FQGNSA. The CDR3 extends over 12 amino acids. The ends were cut back, 1 base at V and 7 bases at J, with 6 bases in the middle. For the CDR3, the DNA is TGTGCCAGCAGCTTAGATAGGCATACGCAGTATTTT. Translation gives CASSLDRHTQYF.

In its sample, this clonotype was seen many times. The chain carries TRBV5-1 and TRBJ1-6; TRBD1 matches at 8 bases. This CDR3 comprises 15 residues. The germline gives CDR1 SGHRS, CDR2 YFSETQ. With V trimmed by 4 bases and J by 9 bases, 9 bases remained unmatched. CDR3 sequence reads: CASSPRTGSASPLHF. CDR3 DNA: TGCGCCAGCAGCCCGAGGACAGGGAGTGCTTCACCCCTCCACTTT.

This clonotype was recorded at least ten times. The chain employs TRBV10-3 and TRBJ2-4; 9 bases agree with TRBD1. This CDR3 spans 14 amino acids. V gave up 5 bases and J gave up 8 bases; unmatched junction bases: 7. The germline V gene encodes CDR1 ENHRY and CDR2 SYGVKD. The CDR3 spells CAISKDRGDDIQYF. CDR3 bases: TGTGCCATCAGTAAGGACAGGGGAGATGACATTCAGTACTTC.

In this sample, this clonotype turned up many times. CDR3 loop: CSVRTPRNYGYTF. CDR3 sequence (DNA): TGCAGCGTTAGGACACCTCGGAACTATGGCTACACCTTC. This chain uses TRBV29-1 with TRBJ1-2, with D possibly TRBD1 on 5 matching bases. The CDR3 length is 13 residues. Germline V gives CDR1 SQVTM, CDR2 ANQGSEA. V lost 5 bases and J 2 bases, leaving 12 bases between the germline ends.

The rearrangement joins TRBV2 to TRBJ2-1, with unresolved D. The CDR3 has 15 residues. Looked up from germline, CDR1 is SNHLY and CDR2 is FYNNEI. V was pared by 7 bases and J by 0 bases, with 13 bases between. As DNA, the CDR3 is TGTGCCAGCACTAGACTTGGTAGCTCCTACAATGAGCAGTTCTTC. Protein: CASTRLGSSYNEQFF.

This sequence joins TRBV24-1 and TRBJ2-3; TRBD1 is a possible D gene (6 bases). The V end was cut by 5 bases, the J end by 6 bases, with 14 bases between. Germline V gene data show CDR1 as KGHDR and CDR2 as SFDVKD. This CDR3 region has 14 residues. The chain's CDR3 is CATSARTGTDTQYF. In DNA form, the CDR3 reads TGTGCCACCAGTGCAAGAACAGGGACCGATACGCAGTATTTT.

This clonotype was observed a handful of times. The chain couples TRBV2 to TRBJ2-5; D could derive from TRBD1 or TRBD2 (5 bases each). The CDR3 is made up of 14 amino acids. V gave up 3 bases and J gave up 2 bases, with 10 bases separating them. Germline V CDR1 and CDR2: SNHLY, FYNNEI. As DNA, the CDR3 is TGTGCCAGCAGTGATGGGACGGCACAAGAGACCCAGTACTTC. It yields the protein CASSDGTAQETQYF.

This clonotype has a count of ten or more. This chain links TRBV20-1 with TRBJ1-1; D is unclear. Trimming pared 3 bases from V and 3 bases from J, leaving 11 bases between. CDR3 length: 13 amino acids. Germline values: CDR1 DFQATT, CDR2 SNEGSKA (reference sequence). The CDR3 reads CSARRRSDTEAFF. CDR3 coding DNA: TGCAGTGCTAGGAGGAGGTCCGACACTGAAGCTTTCTTT.

The sample holds a few counts of this clonotype. This chain connects TRBV20-1 to TRBJ2-5; 8 bases fit TRBD2. The CDR3 extends over 15 amino acids. In germline, CDR1 is DFQATT, CDR2 SNEGSKA (reference sequence). The V and J ends lost 4 bases and 5 bases, in that order; junction bases with no gene match: 12. The CDR3 region is CSATTSVLVGETQYF. In nucleotides, the CDR3 is TGCAGTGCTACGACTAGCGTCCTGGTCGGTGAGACCCAGTACTTC.

This clonotype has at least ten counts. CDR3 residues: CAWDAEVAGTYEQYF. The CDR3 DNA follows: TGTGCCTGGGACGCCGAGGTAGCGGGGACCTACGAGCAGTACTTC. The chain is built from TRBV30 and TRBJ2-7, with 8 positions matching TRBD2. V lost 5 bases, J lost 2 bases, and 11 bases stayed unmatched. The CDR3 consists of 15 residues. Germline V lookup: CDR1 GTSNPN, CDR2 SVGIG (reference sequence). Looking up the rest from reference TRBV30 and TRBJ2-7 gives the full variable domain: SQTIHQWPATLVQPVGSPLSLECTVEGTSNPNLYWYRQAAGRGLQLLFYSVGIGQISSEVPQNLSASRPQDRQFILSSKKLLLSDSGFYLCAWDAEVAGTYEQYFGPGTRLTVT.

The V call is TRBV5-1, the J call TRBJ2-2; 7 positions match TRBD1. CDR1 is SGHRS, CDR2 YFSETQ, per germline. The CDR3 contains 17 residues. The ends lost 5 bases at V and 0 bases at J; junction bases unmatched: 10. CDR3: CASSLRAGTANTGELFF. The CDR3 bases are TGCGCCAGCAGTCTCAGAGCCGGGACAGCGAACACCGGGGAGCTGTTTTTT.

This clonotype was counted only a few times. V gene TRBV7-6 combines with J gene TRBJ2-2, with D perhaps given as TRBD1 or TRBD2 (5 bases each). CDR3 size: 15 residues. Germline-derived CDR1 and CDR2 are SGHVS and FNYEAQ. V gave up 0 bases and J gave up 4 bases, with 9 bases separating them. CDR3 sequence (DNA): TGTGCCAGCAGCTTAGCCGGGACCGCCACCGGGGAGCTGTTTTTT. This translates into CASSLAGTATGELFF.

V usage is TRBV20-1 and J usage is TRBJ2-7; perhaps TRBD2 as D (6 bases). V lost 7 bases and J 1 base, leaving 14 bases between the germline ends. The CDR3 runs 13 residues. The germline V gene has CDR1 DFQATT and CDR2 SNEGSKA (reference sequence). As DNA, the CDR3 is TGCAGTGGGCGGGGACCCATATCCTACGAGCAGTACTTC. Translation: CSGRGPISYEQYF.

The chain carries TRBV12-3 or TRBV12-4 and TRBJ1-1; the D gene is possibly TRBD1 (5 bases). Trimming removed 8 bases from V and 5 bases from J, with 15 bases in between. This CDR3 region has 13 residues. The DNA of the CDR3 is TGTGCCAGCCTCCTTTTCTGGGGGACTGAAGCTTTCTTT. Its protein product is CASLLFWGTEAFF.

This clonotype occurred many times. J is TRBJ2-2 and V is TRBV19; D might be TRBD1 (5 bases). CDR3 size: 16 residues. Germline V CDR1 and CDR2: LNHDA, SQIVND (reference sequence). Trimming took off 6 bases at V and 1 base at J, with 15 bases between the two ends. The CDR3 DNA reads TGTGCCAGTAGATTTAAGGCAGGGTGGAACACCGGGGAGCTGTTTTTT. Translating gives CASRFKAGWNTGELFF.

The chain is built from TRBV9 and TRBJ2-2; D call uncertain. Germline V gene lookup returns CDR1 SGDLS and CDR2 YYNGEE. This CDR3 spans 14 amino acids. Trimming left V 1 base short and J 2 bases short, with 6 bases between. The CDR3 spells CASSVRGNTGELFF. As DNA, the CDR3 is TGTGCCAGCAGCGTACGAGGAAACACCGGGGAGCTGTTTTTT.

This clonotype was counted at least ten times. The chain has TRBV7-3 and TRBJ2-1, with D possibly TRBD2 on 5 matching bases. The germline V and J ends were trimmed by 3 bases and 7 bases, with 13 bases remaining between them. The CDR3 extends over 14 amino acids. The germline V gene encodes CDR1 SGHTA and CDR2 FQGTGA. CDR3 region: CASSLNGGLNEQFF. The CDR3 nucleotides read TGTGCCAGCAGCTTGAACGGCGGGCTGAATGAGCAGTTCTTC.

This clonotype came up many times. V and J are TRBV25-1 and TRBJ2-6; D is unresolved. V was clipped by 3 bases and J by 0 bases, with 6 bases between them. Germline V gives CDR1 MGHDK, CDR2 SYGVNS. The CDR3 runs to 15 residues. The CDR3 sequence: CASSDHASGANVLTF. The CDR3 nucleotides are TGTGCCAGCAGTGACCACGCCTCTGGGGCCAACGTCCTGACTTTC.

There are a few counts of this clonotype. This chain links TRBV5-6 with TRBJ1-2, with D tentatively TRBD1 (6 bases). V was shortened by 6 bases and J by 4 bases, with 16 bases between the two germline ends. Germline assignment: CDR1 SGHDT and CDR2 YYEEEE. The length of the CDR3 is 14 residues. This chain's CDR3 is CASTLPGGGYGYTF. As DNA, the CDR3 is TGTGCCAGCACTCTCCCGGGAGGGGGCTATGGCTACACCTTC.

The V call is TRBV9, the J call TRBJ1-1; 7 bases align to TRBD1. The germline V gene encodes CDR1 SGDLS and CDR2 YYNGEE. This CDR3 has 16 residues. Losses at the gene ends were 3 bases for V and 1 base for J; bases not matched to a gene: 9. CDR3 sequence (DNA): TGTGCCAGCAGCGCCGATCACGGGACAGCGAACACTGAAGCTTTCTTT. This encodes CASSADHGTANTEAFF.

This clonotype appeared a few times. This rearrangement joins TRBV7-2 to TRBJ1-2, with D unresolved. The CDR3 spans 14 residues. Trimming removed 1 base at V and 3 bases at J, with 9 bases between. The germline CDR1 and CDR2 sequences are SGHTA and FQGNSA. The CDR3, as DNA: TGTGCCAGCAGCTTAGGGGTAGGGTACTATGGCTACACCTTC. It yields the protein CASSLGVGYYGYTF. The entire variable domain, with the rest obtained from reference TRBV7-2 and TRBJ1-2, is as follows: GAGVSQSPSNKVTEKGKDVELRCDPISGHTALYWYRQSLGQGLEFLIYFQGNSAPDKSGLPSDRFSAERTGGSVSTLTIQRTQQEDSAVYLCASSLGVGYYGYTFGSGTRLTVV.

This clonotype showed up just a few times. The chain recombines TRBV2 with TRBJ1-1, with TRBD1 identical over 9 bases. V gave up 7 bases and J gave up 1 base; unmatched junction bases: 4. The CDR3 covers 14 residues. Germline CDR1 reads SNHLY; CDR2 reads FYNNEI. CDR3 in amino acids: CASTGGQGNTEAFF. CDR3 DNA sequence: TGTGCCAGCACAGGGGGACAGGGGAACACTGAAGCTTTCTTT.

There are a few counts of this clonotype. The chain carries TRBV19 and TRBJ1-5; 7 bases map to TRBD1. The CDR3 consists of 13 residues. The germline V gene has CDR1 LNHDA and CDR2 SQIVND (reference sequence). Germline trimming cut 6 bases from V and 7 bases from J; bases unmatched to any gene: 6. Here the CDR3 reads CASSETGIQPQHF. The CDR3 DNA reads TGTGCCAGTAGCGAGACAGGGATACAGCCCCAGCATTTT.